This T cell receptor (beta chain) is from a study of T cell responses to AZD1222 COVID-19 vaccine. CDR3 length: 15 amino acids. Germline CDR1 MNHEY, CDR2 SVGAGI. The V and J ends lost 2 bases and 5 bases, in that order; junction bases with no gene match: 5. Here immunoSEQ multiplex PCR was the method, and the copy in TCRdb shows in-frame clones only, minus some. The repertoire holds about 90,000 clones, with 88% as singletons. This clone came up a few times. Its specificity is unknown. Study findings and constraints: The reported proportion of spike-specific TCRs targeting unmutated variant regions was nearly half. Rises in breadth and depth of Spike-specific TCRs came after two AZD1222 doses.

This chain connects TRBV6-5 to TRBJ2-7; 11 bases align to TRBD2. The starting material was peripheral blood, obtained on day 0 of MenACWY control vaccination. This receptor was identified in an adult in good health. CDR3 sequence (DNA): TGTGCCAGCAGTTACAGACCTAGCGGGGGGCACGAGCAGTACTTC. This encodes CASSYRPSGGHEQYF.